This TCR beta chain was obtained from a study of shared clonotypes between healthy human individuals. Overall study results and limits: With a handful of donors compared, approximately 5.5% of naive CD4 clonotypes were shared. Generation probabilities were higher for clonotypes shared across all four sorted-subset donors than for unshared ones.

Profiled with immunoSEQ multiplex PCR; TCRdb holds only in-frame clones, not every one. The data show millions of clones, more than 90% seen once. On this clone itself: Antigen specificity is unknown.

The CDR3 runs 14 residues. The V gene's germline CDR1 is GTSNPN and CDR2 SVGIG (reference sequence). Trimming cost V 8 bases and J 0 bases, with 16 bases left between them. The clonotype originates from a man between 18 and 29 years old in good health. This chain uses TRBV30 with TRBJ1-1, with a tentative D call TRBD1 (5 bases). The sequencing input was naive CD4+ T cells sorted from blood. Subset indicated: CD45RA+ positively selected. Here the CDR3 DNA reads TGTGCCCGGGGCGGCGTCAACATGAACACTGAAGCTTTCTTT. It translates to CARGGVNMNTEAFF.